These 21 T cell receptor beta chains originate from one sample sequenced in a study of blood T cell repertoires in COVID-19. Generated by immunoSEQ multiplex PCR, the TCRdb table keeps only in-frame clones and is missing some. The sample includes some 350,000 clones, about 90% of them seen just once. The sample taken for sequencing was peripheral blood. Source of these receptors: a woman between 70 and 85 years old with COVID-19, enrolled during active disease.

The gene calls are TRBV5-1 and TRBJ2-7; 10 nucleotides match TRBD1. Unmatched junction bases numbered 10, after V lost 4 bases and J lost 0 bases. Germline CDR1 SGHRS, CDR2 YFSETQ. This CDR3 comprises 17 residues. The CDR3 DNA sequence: TGCGCCAGCAGCATCCTACCGGGACAGGGGATCTCCTACGAGCAGTACTTC. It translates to CASSILPGQGISYEQYF.

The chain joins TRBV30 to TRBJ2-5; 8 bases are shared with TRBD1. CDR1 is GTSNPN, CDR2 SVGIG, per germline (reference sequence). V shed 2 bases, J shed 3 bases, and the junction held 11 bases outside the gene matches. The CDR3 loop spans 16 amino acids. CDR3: CAWSPRTGLNKETQYF. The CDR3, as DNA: TGTGCCTGGAGTCCGCGGACAGGGCTAAATAAAGAGACCCAGTACTTC. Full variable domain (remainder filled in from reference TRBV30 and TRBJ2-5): SQTIHQWPATLVQPVGSPLSLECTVEGTSNPNLYWYRQAAGRGLQLLFYSVGIGQISSEVPQNLSASRPQDRQFILSSKKLLLSDSGFYLCAWSPRTGLNKETQYFGPGTRLLVL.

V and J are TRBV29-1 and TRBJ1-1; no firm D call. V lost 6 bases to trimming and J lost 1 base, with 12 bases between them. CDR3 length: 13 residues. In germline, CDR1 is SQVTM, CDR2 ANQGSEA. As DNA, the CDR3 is TGCAGCGTCCAATTGGCCCAGAACACTGAAGCTTTCTTT. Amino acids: CSVQLAQNTEAFF.

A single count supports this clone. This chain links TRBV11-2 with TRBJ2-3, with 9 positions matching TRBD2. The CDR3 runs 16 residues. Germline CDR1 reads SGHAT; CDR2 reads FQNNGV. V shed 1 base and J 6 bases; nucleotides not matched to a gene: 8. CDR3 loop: CASSLVAGGPRDTQYF. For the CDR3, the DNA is TGTGCCAGCAGCTTAGTTGCGGGGGGGCCTAGGGATACGCAGTATTTT.

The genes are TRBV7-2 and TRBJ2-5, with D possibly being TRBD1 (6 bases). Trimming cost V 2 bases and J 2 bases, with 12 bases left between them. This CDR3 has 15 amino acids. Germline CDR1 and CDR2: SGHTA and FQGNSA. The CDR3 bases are TGTGCCAGCAGCTTACTTTGGGGACAACAAGAGACCCAGTACTTC. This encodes CASSLLWGQQETQYF.

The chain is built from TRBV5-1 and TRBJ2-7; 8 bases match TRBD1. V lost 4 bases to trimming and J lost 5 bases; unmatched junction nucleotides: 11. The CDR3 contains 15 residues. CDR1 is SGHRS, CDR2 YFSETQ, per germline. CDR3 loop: CASSATDREIDEQYF. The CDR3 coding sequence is TGCGCCAGCAGCGCCACGGACAGGGAGATAGACGAGCAGTACTTC.

CDR3 loop: CASSQDRYTQYF. The CDR3 DNA sequence: TGTGCCAGCAGCCAAGACAGATATACGCAGTATTTT. V gene TRBV14 combines with J gene TRBJ2-3; D is ambiguous. Per germline, CDR1 SGHDN and CDR2 FVKESK. The CDR3 spans 12 residues. Trimming cost V 0 bases and J 7 bases, with 5 bases left between them.

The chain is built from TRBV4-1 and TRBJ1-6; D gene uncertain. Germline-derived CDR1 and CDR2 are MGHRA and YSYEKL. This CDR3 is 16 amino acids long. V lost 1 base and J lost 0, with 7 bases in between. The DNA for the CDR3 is TGCGCCAGCAGCCAAGGAGGTCGCTCCTATAATTCACCCCTCCACTTT. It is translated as CASSQGGRSYNSPLHF.

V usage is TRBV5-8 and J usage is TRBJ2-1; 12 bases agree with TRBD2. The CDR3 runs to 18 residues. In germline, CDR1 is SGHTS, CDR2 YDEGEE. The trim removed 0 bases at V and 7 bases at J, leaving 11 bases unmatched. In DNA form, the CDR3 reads TGTGCCAGCAGCTTGGCGCTAGCGGGGGGGCCGATAGGGAATGAGCAGTTCTTC. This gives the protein CASSLALAGGPIGNEQFF.

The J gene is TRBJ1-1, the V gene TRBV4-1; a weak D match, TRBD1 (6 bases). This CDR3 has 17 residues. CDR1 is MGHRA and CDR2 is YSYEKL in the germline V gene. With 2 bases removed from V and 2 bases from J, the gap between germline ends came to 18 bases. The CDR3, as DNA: TGCGCCAGCAGCCAACCACAGGGAGTGGTGGGAAACACTGAAGCTTTCTTT. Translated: CASSQPQGVVGNTEAFF.

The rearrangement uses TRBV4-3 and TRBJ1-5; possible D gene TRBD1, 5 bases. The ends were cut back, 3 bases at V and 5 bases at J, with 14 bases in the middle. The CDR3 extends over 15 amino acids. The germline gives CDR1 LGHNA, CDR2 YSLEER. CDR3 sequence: CASSQDRGRYQPQHF. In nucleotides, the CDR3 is TGCGCCAGCAGCCAGGATAGGGGCAGGTATCAGCCCCAGCATTTT.

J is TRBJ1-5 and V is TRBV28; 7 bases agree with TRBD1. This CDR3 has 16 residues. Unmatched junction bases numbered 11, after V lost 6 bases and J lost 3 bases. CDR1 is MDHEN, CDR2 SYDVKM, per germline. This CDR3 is CASSTAGTVSNQPQHF. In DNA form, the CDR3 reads TGTGCCAGCAGCACGGCCGGGACAGTCTCCAATCAGCCCCAGCATTTT. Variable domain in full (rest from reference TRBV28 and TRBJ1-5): DVKVTQSSRYLVKRTGEKVFLECVQDMDHENMFWYRQDPGLGLRLIYFSYDVKMKEKGDIPEGYSVSREKKERFSLILESASTNQTSMYLCASSTAGTVSNQPQHFGDGTRLSIL.

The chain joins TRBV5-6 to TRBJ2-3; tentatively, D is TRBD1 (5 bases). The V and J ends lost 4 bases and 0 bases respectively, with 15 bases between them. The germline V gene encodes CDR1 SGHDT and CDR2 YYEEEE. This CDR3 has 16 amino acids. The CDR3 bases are TGTGCCAGCAGCCCCCGGACAATTACTAGCACAGATACGCAGTATTTT. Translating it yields CASSPRTITSTDTQYF.

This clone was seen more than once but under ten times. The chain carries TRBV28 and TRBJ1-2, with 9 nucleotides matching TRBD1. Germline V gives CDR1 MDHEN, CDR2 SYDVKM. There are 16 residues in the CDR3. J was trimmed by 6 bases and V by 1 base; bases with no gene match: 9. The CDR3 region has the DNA TGTGCCAGCAGTTTATACGCCGGGACAGGGCAGGATGGCTACACCTTC. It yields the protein CASSLYAGTGQDGYTF.

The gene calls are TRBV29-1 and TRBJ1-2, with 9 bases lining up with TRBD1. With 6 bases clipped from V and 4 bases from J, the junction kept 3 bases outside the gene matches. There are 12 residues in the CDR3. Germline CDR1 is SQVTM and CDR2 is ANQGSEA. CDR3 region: CSVGQGRYGYTF. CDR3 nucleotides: TGCAGCGTAGGACAGGGGCGCTATGGCTACACCTTC.

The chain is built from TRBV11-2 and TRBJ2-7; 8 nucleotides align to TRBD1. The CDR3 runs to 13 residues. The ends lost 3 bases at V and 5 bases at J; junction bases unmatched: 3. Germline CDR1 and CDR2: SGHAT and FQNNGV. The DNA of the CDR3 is TGTGCCAGCAGCTTCACAGGGGGGAACGAGCAGTACTTC. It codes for CASSFTGGNEQYF.

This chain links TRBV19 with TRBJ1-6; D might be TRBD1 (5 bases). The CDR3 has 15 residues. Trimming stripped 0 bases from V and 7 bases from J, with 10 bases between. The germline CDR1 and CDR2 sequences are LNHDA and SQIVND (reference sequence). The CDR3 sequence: CASSIDQGMNSPLHF. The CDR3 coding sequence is TGTGCCAGTAGTATAGATCAGGGTATGAATTCACCCCTCCACTTT.

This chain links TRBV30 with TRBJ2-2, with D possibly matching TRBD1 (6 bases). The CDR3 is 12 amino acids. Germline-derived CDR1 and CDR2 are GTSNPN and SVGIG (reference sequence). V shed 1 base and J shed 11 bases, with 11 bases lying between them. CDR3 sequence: CAWSADSVELFF. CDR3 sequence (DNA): TGTGCCTGGAGTGCGGACAGCGTCGAGCTGTTTTTT.

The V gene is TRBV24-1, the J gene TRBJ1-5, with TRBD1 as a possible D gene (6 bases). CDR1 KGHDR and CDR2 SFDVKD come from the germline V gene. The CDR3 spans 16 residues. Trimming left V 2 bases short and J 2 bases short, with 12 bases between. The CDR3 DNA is TGTGCCACCAGTGATTCCAGGGGAGGGGGCAATCAGCCCCAGCATTTT. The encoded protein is CATSDSRGGGNQPQHF.

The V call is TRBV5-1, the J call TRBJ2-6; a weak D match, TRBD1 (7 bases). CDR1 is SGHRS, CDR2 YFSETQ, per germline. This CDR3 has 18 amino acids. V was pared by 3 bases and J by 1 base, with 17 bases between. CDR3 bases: TGCGCCAGCAGCTGGACTAACTTACAGGGGTCTGGGGCCAACGTCCTGACTTTC. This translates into CASSWTNLQGSGANVLTF.

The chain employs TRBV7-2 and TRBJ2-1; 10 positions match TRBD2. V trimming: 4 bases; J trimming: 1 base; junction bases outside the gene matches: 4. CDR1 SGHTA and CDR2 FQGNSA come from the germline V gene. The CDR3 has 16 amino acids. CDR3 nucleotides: TGTGCCAGCAGCTCTAGACTAGCGGGTTCCTACAATGAGCAGTTCTTC. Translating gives CASSSRLAGSYNEQFF.